Listed below are T cell receptor beta chains from one sample, sequenced in a study of T cell changes during pregnancy in multiple sclerosis. The data were produced by immunoSEQ multiplex PCR, yet TCRdb's version contains in-frame clones alone and is incomplete. The table lists around 100,000 clones, 92% of them singletons. This material consisted of peripheral blood, taken after pregnancy. These receptors all come from a female donor with multiple sclerosis, enrolled in a pregnancy study. Each CDR3 is given with its conserved first and last residue. D genes are given only for firm matches. A row's size may be missing; if present it is once, few, many or a size class.

TRBD2,15,TRBJ2-1,TRBV4-1,NA,CASSQGLAGGHEQFF,TGCGCCAGCAGCCAAGGGCTAGCGGGAGGTCATGAGCAGTTCTTC
NA,14,TRBJ1-2,TRBV28,NA,CASSLLRGNYGYTF,TGTGCCAGCAGTTTATTACGGGGTAACTATGGCTACACCTTC
TRBD2,16,TRBJ2-5,TRBV7-3,NA,CASSLKGPAGVETQYF,TGTGCCAGCAGCTTAAAAGGCCCAGCGGGGGTGGAGACCCAGTACTTC
TRBD1,15,TRBJ2-7,TRBV11-3,NA,CASSPGQGRSYEQYF,TGTGCCAGCAGCCCGGGACAGGGGCGTTCCTACGAGCAGTACTTC
TRBD2,16,TRBJ2-4,TRBV9,NA,CASSVEGGSSKNIQYF,TGTGCCAGCAGCGTAGAGGGCGGGAGTTCCAAAAACATTCAGTACTTC
TRBD1,13,TRBJ1-2,TRBV6-5,NA,CASTPTGGNGYTF,TGTGCCAGCACGCCGACAGGGGGCAATGGCTACACCTTC
NA,14,TRBJ1-4,TRBV28,NA,CASSPDAAVEKLFF,TGTGCCAGCAGCCCTGACGCCGCGGTGGAAAAACTGTTTTTT
TRBD1,16,TRBJ1-1,TRBV18,NA,CASSPRTGSKNTEAFF,TGTGCCAGCTCACCACGGACAGGGAGTAAAAACACTGAAGCTTTCTTT
NA,14,TRBJ2-7,TRBV4-3,NA,CASSARPGTYEQYF,TGCGCCAGCAGCGCACGGCCCGGGACCTACGAGCAGTACTTC
NA,19,TRBJ1-6,TRBV18,NA,CASSPPLSSSRGLDSPLHF,TGTGCCAGCTCACCACCGTTAAGTTCCTCTCGGGGATTAGATTCACCCCTCCACTTT
TRBD1,16,TRBJ1-1,TRBV4-1,NA,CASSQDPGQVLSEAFF,TGCGCCAGCAGCCAGGACCCCGGACAGGTCCTCTCTGAAGCTTTCTTT
TRBD2,16,TRBJ2-3,TRBV19,NA,CASSLKTSGSTDTQYF,TGTGCCAGTAGCCTAAAGACTAGCGGATCCACAGATACGCAGTATTTT
TRBD1,11,TRBJ1-2,TRBV9,NA,CASSLPGQGVF,TGTGCCAGCAGCCTACCGGGACAGGGAGTATTC
TRBD1,16,TRBJ1-5,TRBV12-5,NA,CASGLGSDRDHQPQHF,TGTGCTAGTGGTTTGGGATCGGACAGGGACCATCAGCCCCAGCATTTT
NA,16,TRBJ2-3,TRBV11-3,NA,CASSFARSGSTDTQYF,TGTGCCAGCAGCTTTGCACGATCGGGGAGCACAGATACGCAGTATTTT
NA,16,TRBJ2-2,TRBV27,once,CASSLLVPRTTGELFF,TGTGCCAGCAGTTTACTGGTCCCGAGAACCACCGGGGAGCTGTTTTTT
NA,14,TRBJ1-2,TRBV6-1,NA,CASSLRGVSDGYTF,TGTGCCAGCTCACTCCGAGGTGTCTCGGATGGCTACACCTTC
NA,14,TRBJ2-2,TRBV2,NA,CASSEQGPTGELFF,TGTGCCAGCAGCGAACAGGGTCCCACCGGGGAGCTGTTTTTT
TRBD2,15,TRBJ2-5,TRBV7-7,NA,CASSRLAGGQETQYF,TGTGCCAGCAGCAGACTAGCGGGGGGACAAGAGACCCAGTACTTC
NA,14,TRBJ2-7,TRBV9,NA,CASSVGPGGYEQYF,TGTGCCAGCAGCGTAGGTCCAGGGGGGTACGAGCAGTACTTC
TRBD1,14,TRBJ2-3,TRBV6-5,NA,CASSRDRGSDTQYF,TGTGCCAGCAGTCGGGACAGGGGTTCAGATACGCAGTATTTT
NA,13,TRBJ1-2,TRBV28,NA,CASSNTGNYGYTF,TGTGCCAGCAGTAATACAGGGAACTATGGCTACACCTTC
NA,14,TRBJ2-7,TRBV11-3,NA,CASSLDLWDNEQYF,TGTGCCAGCAGCTTAGATTTGTGGGACAACGAGCAGTACTTC
NA,16,TRBJ2-2,TRBV2,once,CASSAQGLKNTGELFF,TGTGCCAGCAGCGCCCAGGGGCTAAAGAACACCGGGGAGCTGTTTTTT
NA,15,TRBJ1-2,TRBV19,NA,CASSIDGSSVYGYTF,TGTGCCAGTAGTATTGACGGATCTAGTGTCTATGGCTACACCTTC
TRBD1,14,TRBJ1-1,TRBV6-5,NA,CASSSRQGAIEAFF,TGTGCCAGCAGTTCGAGACAGGGAGCTATTGAAGCTTTCTTT
NA,13,TRBJ2-1,TRBV6-5,NA,CASSRDIYNEQFF,TGTGCCAGCAGCAGGGACATCTACAATGAGCAGTTCTTC
TRBD1,13,TRBJ1-5,TRBV6-6,NA,CASWGTGAQPQHF,TGTGCCAGCTGGGGGACAGGGGCTCAGCCCCAGCATTTT
NA,14,TRBJ2-3,TRBV5-5,NA,CASSPIGATDTQYF,TGTGCCAGCAGCCCGATAGGGGCGACAGATACGCAGTATTTT
TRBD1,11,TRBJ2-7,TRBV30,NA,CAWTGGAEQYF,TGTGCCTGGACAGGGGGCGCCGAGCAGTACTTC
TRBD2,12,TRBJ2-7,TRBV29-1,NA,CSVEGGAHEQYF,TGCAGCGTTGAGGGAGGGGCTCACGAGCAGTACTTC
NA,15,TRBJ2-1,TRBV6-5,NA,CASSYSNGATPEQFF,TGTGCCAGCAGTTACTCCAATGGGGCAACCCCTGAGCAGTTCTTC
TRBD1,17,TRBJ1-5,TRBV5-8,once,CASSPRRTGRALEPQHF,TGTGCCAGCAGCCCGAGGAGGACAGGGAGGGCCTTGGAGCCCCAGCATTTT
TRBD2,20,TRBJ2-5,TRBV2,NA,CASSMMIWASGGRDEETQYF,TGTGCCAGCAGCATGATGATTTGGGCTAGCGGGGGGAGGGACGAAGAGACCCAGTACTTC
NA,11,TRBJ2-7,TRBV2,NA,CASRDRYEQYF,TGTGCCAGCAGAGACAGGTACGAGCAGTACTTC
NA,13,TRBJ1-2,TRBV7-9,NA,CASSLKGFYGYTF,TGTGCCAGCAGCTTAAAGGGGTTCTATGGCTACACCTTC
NA,14,TRBJ1-4,TRBV7-8,NA,CASSLGGMDEKLFF,TGTGCCAGCAGCTTGGGGGGAATGGATGAAAAACTGTTTTTT
NA,15,TRBJ1-4,TRBV19,NA,CASSIGTGWVEKLFF,TGTGCCAGTAGTATAGGCACAGGGTGGGTAGAAAAACTGTTTTTT